The 23 T cell receptor beta chains below all came from one sample that was sequenced in a study of cytomegalovirus exposure and HLA in healthy donors. TCRdb's table, derived via immunoSEQ multiplex PCR, lists solely in-frame clones and lacks some. The sample records approximately 300,000 clones, just over 85% being singletons. Sequenced: PBMCs. The origin of the receptors is a woman aged 18 to 35 in good health and CMV-seronegative.

The V gene is TRBV19, the J gene TRBJ1-5; 7 bases line up with TRBD1. CDR1 is LNHDA, CDR2 SQIVND, per germline (reference sequence). The CDR3 consists of 16 residues. The V segment lost 4 bases and the J segment 0 bases; nucleotides outside the gene matches: 6. CDR3 in DNA: TGTGCCAGTAGTACTGTGACAGGGAATAGCAATCAGCCCCAGCATTTT. Protein sequence: CASSTVTGNSNQPQHF.

The chain combines TRBV5-3 with TRBJ2-1; TRBD1 aligns across 9 bases. TRBV5-3 is labeled an ORF, and its function is uncertain. CDR3 length: 19 amino acids. V dropped 4 bases and J dropped 6; count of bases not matched to a gene: 20. Here the CDR3 DNA reads TGTGCCAGAAGCCCGCCGGGACAGGGAGCCCCCCATCGTTGCAATGAGCAGTTCTTC. Translated: CARSPPGQGAPHRCNEQFF.

The rearrangement links TRBV6-5 to TRBJ2-5; TRBD1 might be the D (5 bases). The V gene's germline CDR1 is MNHEY and CDR2 SVGAGI. V gave up 0 bases and J gave up 2 bases, with 7 bases separating them. This CDR3 region has 14 residues. CDR3 sequence reads: CASSYSGQQETQYF. The CDR3 nucleotides read TGTGCCAGCAGTTACTCGGGGCAACAAGAGACCCAGTACTTC.

This chain uses TRBV30 with TRBJ1-1; TRBD1 matches 12 bases. CDR3 length: 15 residues. The J segment lost 7 bases and the V segment lost 2 bases, leaving 8 bases of the junction unmatched. The germline V gene encodes CDR1 GTSNPN and CDR2 SVGIG (reference sequence). The CDR3 DNA follows: TGTGCCTGGAGTCCCGGGACAGGGGGCAGAGGTGAAGCTTTCTTT. Translation: CAWSPGTGGRGEAFF.

This chain uses TRBV6-5 with TRBJ2-7, with TRBD1 identical over 9 bases. This CDR3 is 15 amino acids long. The V segment lost 6 bases and the J segment 4 bases; nucleotides outside the gene matches: 10. Germline CDR1 is MNHEY and CDR2 is SVGAGI. The CDR3 region has the DNA TGTGCCAGCAGCCCTTACGACAGGGGGACTTACGAGCAGTACTTC. It is translated as CASSPYDRGTYEQYF.

V usage is TRBV28 and J usage is TRBJ2-7; TRBD1 matches at 10 bases. Losses at the gene ends were 6 bases for V and 12 bases for J; bases not matched to a gene: 8. The V gene's germline CDR1 is MDHEN and CDR2 SYDVKM. CDR3 length: 12 amino acids. The CDR3 reads CASSGQGDFLYF. The CDR3, as DNA: TGTGCCAGCAGCGGACAGGGGGACTTTCTGTACTTC. The variable domain in full, completed from reference TRBV28 and TRBJ2-7, reads DVKVTQSSRYLVKRTGEKVFLECVQDMDHENMFWYRQDPGLGLRLIYFSYDVKMKEKGDIPEGYSVSREKKERFSLILESASTNQTSMYLCASSGQGDFLYFGPGTRLTVT.

The V call is TRBV9, the J call TRBJ2-1; 9 nucleotides agree with TRBD1. V lost 3 bases, J lost 4 bases, and 5 bases stayed unmatched. This CDR3 comprises 15 residues. Germline loops: CDR1 SGDLS, CDR2 YYNGEE. The CDR3 nucleotides are TGTGCCAGCAGCGCAACGGGACAGGGATACAATGAGCAGTTCTTC. Translated: CASSATGQGYNEQFF.

The rearrangement uses TRBV7-3 and TRBJ2-1; TRBD2 aligns across 7 bases. CDR3 size: 17 residues. V shed 2 bases and J 2 bases; nucleotides not matched to a gene: 9. The germline V gene has CDR1 SGHTA and CDR2 FQGTGA. In DNA, the CDR3 is TGTGCCAGCAGCTTATCCTTCGGGGAGGGCCCCTACAATGAGCAGTTCTTC. This gives the protein CASSLSFGEGPYNEQFF.

The genes are TRBV9 and TRBJ1-3; D ambiguous. The V end lost 4 bases, the J end lost 0 bases, and 8 bases lay between the germline ends. The V gene's germline CDR1 is SGDLS and CDR2 YYNGEE. This CDR3 contains 14 residues. CDR3 DNA: TGTGCCAGCAGCTATACAGACTCTGGAAACACCATATATTTT. This encodes CASSYTDSGNTIYF.

The rearrangement joins TRBV7-9 to TRBJ1-1; D unclear. V lost 7 bases and J 4 bases, leaving 4 bases between the germline ends. This CDR3 comprises 10 residues. Germline V gene sequence: CDR1 SEHNR, CDR2 FQNEAQ (reference sequence). This chain's CDR3 is CASTGTEAFF. The CDR3, as DNA: TGTGCCAGCACGGGCACTGAAGCTTTCTTT.

This sequence joins TRBV2 and TRBJ2-2; D is perhaps TRBD1 (5 bases). This CDR3 region has 13 residues. Deletions cut 6 bases from V and 6 bases from J, with 11 bases between. The V gene's germline CDR1 is SNHLY and CDR2 FYNNEI. DNA of the CDR3: TGTGCCAGCAGGGCCAGGGTATCCGGGGAGCTGTTTTTT. Amino acids: CASRARVSGELFF.

The chain combines TRBV6-5 with TRBJ2-5; 7 bases agree with TRBD2. With 2 bases clipped from V and 5 bases from J, the junction kept 8 bases outside the gene matches. This CDR3 is 15 amino acids long. Germline V lookup: CDR1 MNHEY, CDR2 SVGAGI. DNA of the CDR3: TGTGCCAGCAGTTACCAACTCGGGGAGGGTGAGACCCAGTACTTC. This encodes CASSYQLGEGETQYF.

The genes are TRBV5-4 and TRBJ2-1; maybe TRBD2 (5 bases). The V and J ends lost 1 base and 9 bases respectively, with 14 bases between them. The germline V gene encodes CDR1 SGHNT and CDR2 YYREEE (reference sequence). This CDR3 region has 14 residues. The CDR3 nucleotides read TGTGCCAGCAGCTTGCGGGATAGGAGTAGTGAGCAGTTCTTC. Amino acids: CASSLRDRSSEQFF.

The CDR3 sequence: CASSGGQGAGQPQHF. The CDR3 DNA sequence: TGTGCCAGCAGCGGGGGACAGGGGGCAGGACAGCCCCAGCATTTT. This chain joins TRBV9 and TRBJ1-5; TRBD1 aligns across 12 bases. Trimming cost V 3 bases and J 7 bases; bases outside gene matches: 5. This CDR3 region has 15 residues. Germline V gene sequence: CDR1 SGDLS, CDR2 YYNGEE.

Remarks on this clone: Other DNA variants within this sample encode the same CDR3. This chain joins TRBV28 and TRBJ2-7; weak D call: TRBD2 (5 bases). Trimming left V 6 bases short and J 2 bases short, with 11 bases between. Germline CDR1 and CDR2: MDHEN and SYDVKM. This CDR3 spans 13 amino acids. For the CDR3, the DNA is TGTGCCAGCAGCCTAGGAGGACCCTACGAGCAGTACTTC. It specifies CASSLGGPYEQYF.

This clone appeared a single time. The V call is TRBV18, the J call TRBJ1-1; D unresolved. Germline assignment: CDR1 KGHSH and CDR2 LQKENI. The CDR3 has 12 amino acids. V was shortened by 0 bases and J by 8 bases, with 7 bases between the two germline ends. The CDR3 region is CASSPPTGEAFF. The CDR3 DNA reads as TGTGCCAGCTCACCACCGACGGGGGAAGCTTTCTTT. The whole variable domain, filled in from reference TRBV18 and TRBJ1-1, reads NAGVMQNPRHLVRRRGQEARLRCSPMKGHSHVYWYRQLPEEGLKFMVYLQKENIIDESGMPKERFSAEFPKEGPSILRIQQVVRGDSAAYFCASSPPTGEAFFGQGTRLTVV.

This clone has a single count. The chain links TRBV30 to TRBJ2-5, with D possibly matching TRBD1 (5 bases). CDR3 size: 13 residues. Trimming removed 0 bases from V and 7 bases from J, with 12 bases in between. Germline CDR1 GTSNPN, CDR2 SVGIG (reference sequence). The CDR3 spells CAWSVAQGGTQYF. CDR3 sequence (DNA): TGTGCCTGGAGTGTAGCCCAGGGCGGGACCCAGTACTTC.

V and J are TRBV7-9 and TRBJ1-2; perhaps TRBD1 as D (5 bases). The V end lost 4 bases, the J end lost 5 bases, and 23 bases lay between the germline ends. In germline, CDR1 is SEHNR, CDR2 FQNEAQ (reference sequence). The CDR3 length is 17 residues. The CDR3 sequence is CASSSAGGRSLSYGYTF. The CDR3 DNA reads as TGTGCCAGCAGCTCCGCCGGGGGACGGAGCCTCTCTTATGGCTACACCTTC.

The chain links TRBV14 to TRBJ1-1, with 7 bases fitting TRBD1. Germline values: CDR1 SGHDN, CDR2 FVKESK. The junction had 3 bases not matched to a gene; V was cut back by 2 bases and J by 0 bases. The CDR3 is 15 amino acids. The CDR3 loop is CASSQQGGLNTEAFF. CDR3 in DNA: TGTGCCAGCAGCCAACAGGGGGGTTTGAACACTGAAGCTTTCTTT.

This chain connects TRBV18 to TRBJ2-1, with D perhaps matching TRBD2 (5 bases). Germline V gives CDR1 KGHSH, CDR2 LQKENI. This CDR3 region has 15 residues. Trimming stripped 3 bases from V and 3 bases from J, with 12 bases between. The CDR3, as DNA: TGTGCCAGCTCACCCCGCGGGCCAGACTACAATGAGCAGTTCTTC. Translating it yields CASSPRGPDYNEQFF. The full variable domain, in which reference TRBV18 and TRBJ2-1 provide the parts outside the CDR3, is NAGVMQNPRHLVRRRGQEARLRCSPMKGHSHVYWYRQLPEEGLKFMVYLQKENIIDESGMPKERFSAEFPKEGPSILRIQQVVRGDSAAYFCASSPRGPDYNEQFFGPGTRLTVL.

The sample holds many counts of this clone. This chain's CDR3 is CASSPVDSNYGYTF. The CDR3 nucleotides read TGTGCCAGCAGCCCGGTTGACAGCAACTATGGCTACACCTTC. V and J are TRBV6-6 and TRBJ1-2; maybe TRBD1 (5 bases). The CDR3 length is 14 residues. Trimming shortened V by 6 bases and J by 2 bases, and 13 bases separated the two germline ends. Germline V gives CDR1 MNHNY, CDR2 SVGAGI (reference sequence).

This clone was observed once. Sequence at one end of the junction differs from germline and may be a read error. The chain has TRBV6-5 and TRBJ2-7, with 13 positions matching TRBD2. The germline V gene encodes CDR1 MNHEY and CDR2 SVGAGI. The CDR3 sequence is 14 residues long. The CDR3 region has the DNA TGTGCCAGCAGTTACTCGGGACTAGCGGGACGAGAGGACTTC. The encoded protein is CASSYSGLAGREDF.

The chain has TRBV28 and TRBJ2-5; D possibly corresponds to TRBD1 (6 bases). Trimming pared 5 bases from V and 4 bases from J, leaving 14 bases between. The germline V gene encodes CDR1 MDHEN and CDR2 SYDVKM. CDR3 length equals 14 residues. CDR3 nucleotide sequence: TGTGCCAGCAGTCCAGGGACATTCTTAGAGACCCAGTACTTC. Its translation is CASSPGTFLETQYF.